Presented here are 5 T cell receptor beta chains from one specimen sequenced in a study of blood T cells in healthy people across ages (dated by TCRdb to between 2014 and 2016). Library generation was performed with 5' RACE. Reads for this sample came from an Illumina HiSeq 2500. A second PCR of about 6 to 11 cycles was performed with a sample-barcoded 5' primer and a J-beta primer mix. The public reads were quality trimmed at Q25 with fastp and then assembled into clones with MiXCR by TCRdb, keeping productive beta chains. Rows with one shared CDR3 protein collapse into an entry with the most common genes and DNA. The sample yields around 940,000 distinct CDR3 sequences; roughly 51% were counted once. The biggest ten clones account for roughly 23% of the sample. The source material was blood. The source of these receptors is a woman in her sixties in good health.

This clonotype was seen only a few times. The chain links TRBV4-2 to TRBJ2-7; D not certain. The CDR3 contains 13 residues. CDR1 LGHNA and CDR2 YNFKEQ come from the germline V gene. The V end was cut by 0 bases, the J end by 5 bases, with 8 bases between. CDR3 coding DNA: TGTGCCAGCAGCCAAGATAGGTTAAACGAGCAGTACTTC. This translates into CASSQDRLNEQYF.

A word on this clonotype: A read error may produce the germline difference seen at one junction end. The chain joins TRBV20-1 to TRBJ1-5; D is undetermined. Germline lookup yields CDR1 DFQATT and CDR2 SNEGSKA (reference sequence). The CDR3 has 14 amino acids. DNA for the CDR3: TGCAGTACTAGTCAGAGGAAGAGCAATCAGCCCCAGCATTTT. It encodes CSTSQRKSNQPQHF.

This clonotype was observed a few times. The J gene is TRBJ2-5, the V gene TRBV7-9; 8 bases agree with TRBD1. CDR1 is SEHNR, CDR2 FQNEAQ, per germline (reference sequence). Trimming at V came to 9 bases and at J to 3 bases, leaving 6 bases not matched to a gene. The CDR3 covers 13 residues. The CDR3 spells CASHKTGEETQYF. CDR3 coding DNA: TGTGCCAGTCACAAGACAGGGGAAGAGACCCAGTACTTC.

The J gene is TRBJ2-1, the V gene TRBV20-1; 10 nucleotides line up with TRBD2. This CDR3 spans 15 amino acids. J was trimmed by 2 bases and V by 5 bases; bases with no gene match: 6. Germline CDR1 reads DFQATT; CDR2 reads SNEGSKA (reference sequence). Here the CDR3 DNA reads TGCAGTGCTTTAAGGACTAGCGGCACCTACAATGAGCAGTTCTTC. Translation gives CSALRTSGTYNEQFF.

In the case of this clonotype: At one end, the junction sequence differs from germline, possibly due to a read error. Here the CDR3 reads CTSSTPTSGYNEQYF. The CDR3 nucleotides read TGTACCAGCAGTACCCCGACTAGCGGTTACAATGAGCAGTACTTC. The chain recombines TRBV28 with TRBJ2-5; 9 bases align to TRBD2. Germline-derived CDR1 and CDR2 are MDHEN and SYDVKM. CDR3 length: 15 residues.